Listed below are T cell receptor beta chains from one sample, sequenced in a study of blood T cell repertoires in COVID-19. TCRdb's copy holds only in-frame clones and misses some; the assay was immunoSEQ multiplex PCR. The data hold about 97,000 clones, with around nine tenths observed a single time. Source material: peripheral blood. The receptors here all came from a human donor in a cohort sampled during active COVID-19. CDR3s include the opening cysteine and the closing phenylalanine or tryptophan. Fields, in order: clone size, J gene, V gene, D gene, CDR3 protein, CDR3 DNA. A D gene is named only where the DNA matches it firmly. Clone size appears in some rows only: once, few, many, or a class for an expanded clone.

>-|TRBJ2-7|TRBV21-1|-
CASKRRDKSYEQYF
TGTGCCAGCAAGCGCCGGGACAAGTCCTACGAGCAGTACTTC
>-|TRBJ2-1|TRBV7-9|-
CASSSPGGGLDEQFF
TGTGCCAGCAGCTCCCCAGGAGGAGGGCTGGATGAGCAGTTCTTC
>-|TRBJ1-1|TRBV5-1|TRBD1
CASSLRGQQTEAFF
TGCGCCAGCAGCCTGCGGGGACAGCAAACTGAAGCTTTCTTT
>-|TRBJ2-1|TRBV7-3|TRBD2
CASSRAPGLAGGEQFF
TGTGCCAGCAGTAGAGCGCCGGGACTAGCGGGAGGTGAGCAGTTCTTC
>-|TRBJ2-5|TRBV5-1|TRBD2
CASSLVGTSGLETQYF
TGCGCCAGCAGCTTGGTCGGGACTAGCGGTTTAGAGACCCAGTACTTC
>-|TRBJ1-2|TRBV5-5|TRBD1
CASSSYRGEDYGYTF
TGTGCCAGCAGCTCTTACAGGGGTGAGGACTATGGCTACACCTTC
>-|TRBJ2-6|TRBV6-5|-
CASSYSSGAGANVLTF
TGTGCCAGCAGTTATTCGTCAGGGGCTGGGGCCAACGTCCTGACTTTC
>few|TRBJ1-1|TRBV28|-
CASSPKYTGTPNTEAFF
TGTGCCAGCAGTCCGAAGTACACCGGGACACCAAACACTGAAGCTTTCTTT
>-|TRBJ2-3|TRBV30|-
CAWSVGQGKTDTQYF
TGTGCCTGGAGTGTAGGTCAGGGGAAGACAGATACGCAGTATTTT
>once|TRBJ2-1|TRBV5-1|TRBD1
CASSLESTGGNEQFF
TGCGCCAGCAGCTTGGAAAGCACAGGGGGCAATGAGCAGTTCTTC
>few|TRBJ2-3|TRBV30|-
CAWSKLADTQYF
TGTGCCTGGAGTAAGCTAGCAGATACGCAGTATTTT
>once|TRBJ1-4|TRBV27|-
CASRRIDRLNEKLFF
TGTGCCAGCAGGAGAATCGACAGGCTTAATGAAAAACTGTTTTTT
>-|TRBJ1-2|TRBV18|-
CASSQMPGEGGYTF
TGTGCCAGCTCACAAATGCCCGGAGAGGGTGGCTACACCTTC
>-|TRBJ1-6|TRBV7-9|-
CASSPGHSNSPLHF
TGTGCCAGCAGCCCGGGACACTCGAATTCACCCCTCCACTTT
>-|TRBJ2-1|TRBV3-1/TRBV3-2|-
CASSQALVIEQFF
TGTGCCAGCAGCCAAGCGCTAGTCATTGAGCAGTTCTTC
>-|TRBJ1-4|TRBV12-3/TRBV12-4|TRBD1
CASSPGTAEPGVF
TGTGCCAGCAGTCCCGGGACAGCGGAACCGGGGGTTTTT
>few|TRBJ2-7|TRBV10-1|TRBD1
CASSADRVGEQYF
TGCGCCAGCAGTGCTGACAGGGTTGGCGAGCAGTACTTC
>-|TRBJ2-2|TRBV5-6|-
CASSLLFTVPGELFF
TGTGCCAGCAGCTTGTTGTTCACGGTCCCCGGGGAGCTGTTTTTT
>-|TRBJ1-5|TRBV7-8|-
CASSFAMRYGNQPQHF
TGTGCCAGCAGCTTTGCTATGAGGTACGGCAATCAGCCCCAGCATTTT
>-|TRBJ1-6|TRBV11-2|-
CASSLAPQGNSPLHF
TGTGCCAGCAGCTTAGCTCCACAGGGTAATTCACCCCTCCACTTT
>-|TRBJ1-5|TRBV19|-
CASSIGSGWSNQPQHF
TGTGCCAGTAGTATAGGGTCGGGTTGGAGCAATCAGCCCCAGCATTTT
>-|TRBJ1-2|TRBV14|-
CASSASGDYGYTF
TGTGCCAGCAGTGCTTCGGGGGACTATGGCTACACCTTC
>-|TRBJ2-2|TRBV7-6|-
CASSLVVTSATGELFF
TGTGCCAGCAGCTTAGTCGTGACTAGTGCCACCGGGGAGCTGTTTTTT
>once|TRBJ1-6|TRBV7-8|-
CASSLGGVFGPLHF
TGTGCCAGCAGCCTCGGAGGGGTCTTCGGGCCCCTCCACTTT
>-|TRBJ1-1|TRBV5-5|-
CASSFPAGRLNTEAFF
TGTGCCAGCAGCTTCCCGGCGGGGCGTCTGAACACTGAAGCTTTCTTT
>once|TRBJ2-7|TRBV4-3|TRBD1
CASSQQTGDYEQYF
TGCGCCAGCAGCCAACAGACAGGGGACTACGAGCAGTACTTC
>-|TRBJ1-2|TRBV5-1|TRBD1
CASSLAPGTGGGYTF
TGCGCCAGCAGCTTGGCCCCCGGGACAGGGGGTGGCTACACCTTC
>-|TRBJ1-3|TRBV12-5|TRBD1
CASGSWTGRDTIYF
TGTGCTAGTGGTTCGTGGACAGGCAGAGACACCATATATTTT
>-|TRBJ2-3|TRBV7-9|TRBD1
CASSSLQGAQPDTQYF
TGTGCCAGCAGCTCTCTACAGGGGGCCCAACCAGATACGCAGTATTTT
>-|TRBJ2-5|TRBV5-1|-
CASSLDRPRETQYF
TGCGCCAGCAGCTTGGACAGGCCCCGGGAGACCCAGTACTTC
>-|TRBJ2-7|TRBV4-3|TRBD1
CASSQHRGYEQYF
TGCGCCAGCAGCCAACACAGGGGGTACGAGCAGTACTTC
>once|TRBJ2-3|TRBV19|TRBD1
CASSIAGQVSTDTQYF
TGTGCCAGTAGTATCGCGGGACAGGTGAGCACAGATACGCAGTATTTT
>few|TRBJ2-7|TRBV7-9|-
CASSLDRWREQYF
TGTGCCAGCAGCTTAGACAGGTGGCGCGAGCAGTACTTC
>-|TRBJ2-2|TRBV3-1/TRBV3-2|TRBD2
CASTMGGKHTGELFF
TGTGCCAGCACAATGGGGGGGAAACACACCGGGGAGCTGTTTTTT
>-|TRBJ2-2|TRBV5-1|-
CASSLDRNTGELFF
TGCGCCAGCAGCTTGGACAGAAACACCGGGGAGCTGTTTTTT
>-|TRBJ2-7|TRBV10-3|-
CAISVNYEQYF
TGTGCCATCAGTGTTAACTACGAGCAGTACTTC
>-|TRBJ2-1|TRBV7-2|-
CASSLTATGHNEQFF
TGTGCCAGCAGCTTAACGGCGACAGGCCACAATGAGCAGTTCTTC
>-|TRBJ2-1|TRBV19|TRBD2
CASSILTSGRRNNEQFF
TGTGCCAGTAGTATATTGACTAGCGGGAGACGGAACAATGAGCAGTTCTTC
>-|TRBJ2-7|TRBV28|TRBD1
CASSSGTGLYEQYF
TGTGCCAGCAGCTCCGGGACAGGACTCTACGAGCAGTACTTC
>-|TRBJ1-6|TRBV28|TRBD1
CASSGGQGNSPLHF
TGTGCCAGCAGTGGGGGACAGGGTAATTCACCCCTCCACTTT
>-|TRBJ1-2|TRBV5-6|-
CASSPSRGYGYTF
TGTGCCAGCAGCCCGTCGAGAGGATATGGCTACACCTTC
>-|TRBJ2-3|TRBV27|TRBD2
CASRLAGVDTQYF
TGTGCCAGCAGACTAGCGGGAGTGGATACGCAGTATTTT
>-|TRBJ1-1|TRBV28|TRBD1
CASSLGQGAAEAFF
TGTGCCAGCAGCTTGGGACAGGGGGCTGCTGAAGCTTTCTTT
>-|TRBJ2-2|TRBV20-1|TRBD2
CSASLAGASGELFF
TGCAGTGCTAGTCTAGCGGGAGCATCCGGGGAGCTGTTTTTT
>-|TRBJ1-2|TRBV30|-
CAWARAGPYGYTF
TGTGCCTGGGCCCGAGCAGGGCCCTATGGCTACACCTTC
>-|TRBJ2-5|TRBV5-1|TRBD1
CASSLLQGAGRETQYF
TGCGCCAGCAGTCTCCTCCAGGGGGCCGGTAGAGAGACCCAGTACTTC
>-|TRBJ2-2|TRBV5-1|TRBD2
CASSTGLAGNTGELFF
TGCGCCAGCAGCACGGGACTAGCGGGGAACACCGGGGAGCTGTTTTTT
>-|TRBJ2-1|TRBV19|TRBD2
CASTRLASSYNEQFF
TGTGCCAGTACCAGACTAGCGAGCTCCTACAATGAGCAGTTCTTC
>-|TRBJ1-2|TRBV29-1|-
CSVVSTISLIYGYTF
TGCAGCGTTGTAAGCACGATTTCCCTTATATATGGCTACACCTTC
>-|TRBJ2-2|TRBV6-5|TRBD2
CASSLTSGRWGELFF
TGTGCCAGCAGTCTTACTAGCGGGAGGTGGGGGGAGCTGTTTTTT
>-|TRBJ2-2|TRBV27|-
CASRGPGLNTRELFF
TGTGCCAGCAGGGGGCCAGGCCTGAACACCAGGGAGCTGTTTTTT
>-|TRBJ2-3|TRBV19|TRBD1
CASSISSRGRDTQYF
TGTGCCAGTAGTATTTCGTCAAGGGGGCGGGATACGCAGTATTTT
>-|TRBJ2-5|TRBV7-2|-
CASSLAVQAQETQYF
TGTGCCAGCAGCTTAGCAGTACAGGCCCAAGAGACCCAGTACTTC